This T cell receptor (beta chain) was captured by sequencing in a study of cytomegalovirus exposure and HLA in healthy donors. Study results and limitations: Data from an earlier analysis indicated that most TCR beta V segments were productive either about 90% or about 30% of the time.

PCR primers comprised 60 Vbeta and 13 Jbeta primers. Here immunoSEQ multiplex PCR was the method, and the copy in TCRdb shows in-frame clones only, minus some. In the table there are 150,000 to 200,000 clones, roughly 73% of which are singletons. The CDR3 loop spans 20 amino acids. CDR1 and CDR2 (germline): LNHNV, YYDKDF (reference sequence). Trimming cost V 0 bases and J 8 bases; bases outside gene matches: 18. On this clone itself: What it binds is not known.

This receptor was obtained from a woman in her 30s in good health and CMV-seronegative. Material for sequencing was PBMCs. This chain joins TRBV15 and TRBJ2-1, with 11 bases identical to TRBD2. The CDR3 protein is CATSRDRPSGRPGVGYEQFF. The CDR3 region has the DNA TGTGCCACCAGCAGAGATCGTCCTAGCGGGAGGCCCGGGGTAGGTTATGAGCAGTTCTTC. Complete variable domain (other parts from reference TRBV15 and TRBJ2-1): DAMVIQNPRYQVTQFGKPVTLSCSQTLNHNVMYWYQQKSSQAPKLLFHYYDKDFNNEADTPDNFQSRRPNTSFCFLDIRSPGLGDTAMYLCATSRDRPSGRPGVGYEQFFGPGTRLTVL.